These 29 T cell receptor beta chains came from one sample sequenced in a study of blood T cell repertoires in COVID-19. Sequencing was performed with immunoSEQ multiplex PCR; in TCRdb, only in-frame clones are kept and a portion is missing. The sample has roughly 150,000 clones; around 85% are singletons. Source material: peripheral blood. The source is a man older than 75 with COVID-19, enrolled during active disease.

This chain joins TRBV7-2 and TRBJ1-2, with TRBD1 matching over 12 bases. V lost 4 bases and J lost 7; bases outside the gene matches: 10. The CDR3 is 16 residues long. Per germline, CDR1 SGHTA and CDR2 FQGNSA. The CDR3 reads CASSSDPGQGAVGYTF. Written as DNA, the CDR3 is TGTGCCAGCAGCTCGGACCCGGGACAGGGGGCTGTTGGCTACACCTTC.

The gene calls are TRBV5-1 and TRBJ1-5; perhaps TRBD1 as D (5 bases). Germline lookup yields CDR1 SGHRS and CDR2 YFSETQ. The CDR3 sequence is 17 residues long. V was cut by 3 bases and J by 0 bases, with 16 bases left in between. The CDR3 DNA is TGCGCCAGCAGCTGGTACCCGACGGACACTAGCAATCAGCCCCAGCATTTT. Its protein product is CASSWYPTDTSNQPQHF.

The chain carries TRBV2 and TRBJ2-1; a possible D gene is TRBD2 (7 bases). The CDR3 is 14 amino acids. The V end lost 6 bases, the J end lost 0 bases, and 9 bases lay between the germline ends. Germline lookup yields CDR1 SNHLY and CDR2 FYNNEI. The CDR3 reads CASRRGPSYNEQFF. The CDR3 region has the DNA TGTGCCAGCAGGCGGGGGCCCTCCTACAATGAGCAGTTCTTC. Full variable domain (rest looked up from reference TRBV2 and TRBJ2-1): EPEVTQTPSHQVTQMGQEVILRCVPISNHLYFYWYRQILGQKVEFLVSFYNNEISEKSEIFDDQFSVERPDGSNFTLKIRSTKLEDSAMYFCASRRGPSYNEQFFGPGTRLTVL.

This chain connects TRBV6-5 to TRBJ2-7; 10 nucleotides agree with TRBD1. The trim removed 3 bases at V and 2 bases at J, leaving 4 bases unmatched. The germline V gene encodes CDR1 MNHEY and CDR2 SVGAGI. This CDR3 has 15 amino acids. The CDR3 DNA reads TGTGCCAGCAGTTATCCGGGACAGGGGACCTACGAGCAGTACTTC. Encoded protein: CASSYPGQGTYEQYF.

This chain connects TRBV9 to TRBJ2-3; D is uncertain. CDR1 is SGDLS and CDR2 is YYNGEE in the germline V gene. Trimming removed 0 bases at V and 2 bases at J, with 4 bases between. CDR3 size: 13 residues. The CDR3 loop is CASSVDYTDTQYF. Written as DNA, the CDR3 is TGTGCCAGCAGCGTAGACTACACAGATACGCAGTATTTT.

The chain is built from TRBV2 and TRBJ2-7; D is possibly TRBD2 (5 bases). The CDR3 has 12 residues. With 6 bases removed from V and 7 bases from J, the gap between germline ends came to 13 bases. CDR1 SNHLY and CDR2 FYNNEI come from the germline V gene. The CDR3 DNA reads TGTGCCAGCAGGCCGACCGCGGGTGAGCAGTACTTC. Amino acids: CASRPTAGEQYF.

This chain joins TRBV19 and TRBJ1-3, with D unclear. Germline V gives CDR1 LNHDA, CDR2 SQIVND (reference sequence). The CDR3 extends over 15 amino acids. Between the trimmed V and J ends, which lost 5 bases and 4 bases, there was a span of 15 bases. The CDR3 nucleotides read TGTGCCAGTAGTCAAGCGACCGGAGCGGGAAACACCATATATTTT. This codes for CASSQATGAGNTIYF. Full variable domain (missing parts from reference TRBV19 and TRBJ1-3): DGGITQSPKYLFRKEGQNVTLSCEQNLNHDAMYWYRQDPGQGLRLIYYSQIVNDFQKGDIAEGYSVSREKKESFPLTVTSAQKNPTAFYLCASSQATGAGNTIYFGEGSWLTVV.

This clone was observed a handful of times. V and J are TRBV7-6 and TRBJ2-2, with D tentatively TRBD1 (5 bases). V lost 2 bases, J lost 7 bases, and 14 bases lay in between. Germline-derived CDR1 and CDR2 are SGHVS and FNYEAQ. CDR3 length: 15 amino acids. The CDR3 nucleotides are TGTGCCAGCAGCTTAAGTGCAGGGTCGGGCGGGGAGCTGTTTTTT. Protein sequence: CASSLSAGSGGELFF.

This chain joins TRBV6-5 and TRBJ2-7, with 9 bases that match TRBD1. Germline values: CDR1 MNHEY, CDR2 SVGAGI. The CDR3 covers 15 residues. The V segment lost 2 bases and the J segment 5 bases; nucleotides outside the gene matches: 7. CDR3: CASSYPGQGSDEQYF. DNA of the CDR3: TGTGCCAGCAGTTACCCCGGACAGGGGAGTGACGAGCAGTACTTC.

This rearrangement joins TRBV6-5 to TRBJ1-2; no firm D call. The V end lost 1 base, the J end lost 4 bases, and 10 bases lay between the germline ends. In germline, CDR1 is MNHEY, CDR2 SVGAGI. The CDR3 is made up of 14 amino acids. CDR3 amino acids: CASSYLTSPYGYTF. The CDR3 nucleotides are TGTGCCAGCAGTTACTTAACTTCCCCCTATGGCTACACCTTC.

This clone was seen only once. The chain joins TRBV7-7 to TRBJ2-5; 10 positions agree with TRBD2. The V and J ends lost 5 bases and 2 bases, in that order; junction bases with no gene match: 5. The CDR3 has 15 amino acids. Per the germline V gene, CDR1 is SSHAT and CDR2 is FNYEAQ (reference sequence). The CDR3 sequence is CASSLTSGVQETQYF. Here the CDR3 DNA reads TGTGCCAGCAGCCTAACTAGCGGGGTTCAAGAGACCCAGTACTTC. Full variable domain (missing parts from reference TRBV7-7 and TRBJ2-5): GAGVSQSPRYKVTKRGQDVTLRCDPISSHATLYWYQQALGQGPEFLTYFNYEAQPDKSGLPSDRFSAERPEGSISTLTIQRTEQRDSAMYRCASSLTSGVQETQYFGPGTRLLVL.

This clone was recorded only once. For the CDR3, the DNA is TGTGCCAGTAGTATCGGCCCAGGGGGCAGGTCGAACACTGAAGCTTTCTTT. This sequence encodes CASSIGPGGRSNTEAFF. The chain carries TRBV19 and TRBJ1-1, with 8 bases fitting TRBD1. Trimming at V came to 3 bases and at J to 1 base, leaving 10 bases not matched to a gene. Germline CDR1 reads LNHDA; CDR2 reads SQIVND (reference sequence). CDR3 length: 17 amino acids.

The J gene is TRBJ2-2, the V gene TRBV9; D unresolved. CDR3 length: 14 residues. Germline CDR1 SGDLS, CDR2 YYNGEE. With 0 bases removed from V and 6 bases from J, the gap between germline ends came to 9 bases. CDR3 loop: CASSVAGRPGELFF. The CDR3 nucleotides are TGTGCCAGCAGCGTAGCAGGTCGACCCGGGGAGCTGTTTTTT.

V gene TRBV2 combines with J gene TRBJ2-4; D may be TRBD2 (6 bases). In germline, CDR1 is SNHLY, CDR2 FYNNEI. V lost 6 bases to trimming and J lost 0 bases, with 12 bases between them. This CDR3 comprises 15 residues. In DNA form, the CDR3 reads TGTGCCAGCAGCCCGGAACTAGCAGCCAAAAACATTCAGTACTTC. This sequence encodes CASSPELAAKNIQYF.

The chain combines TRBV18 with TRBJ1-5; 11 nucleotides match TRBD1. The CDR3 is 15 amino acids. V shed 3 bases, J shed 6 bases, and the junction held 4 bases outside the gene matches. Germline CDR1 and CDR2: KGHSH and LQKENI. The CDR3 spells CASSPRTGGSQPQHF. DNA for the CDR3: TGTGCCAGCTCACCCCGGACAGGGGGCTCTCAGCCCCAGCATTTT.

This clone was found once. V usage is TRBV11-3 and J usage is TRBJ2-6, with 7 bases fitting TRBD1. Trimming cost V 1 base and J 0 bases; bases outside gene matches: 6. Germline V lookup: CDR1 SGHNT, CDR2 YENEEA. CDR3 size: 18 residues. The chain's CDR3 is CASSLASGQSSGANVLTF. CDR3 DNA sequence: TGTGCCAGCAGCTTAGCTTCGGGACAGAGCTCTGGGGCCAACGTCCTGACTTTC. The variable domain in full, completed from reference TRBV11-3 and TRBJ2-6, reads EAGVVQSPRYKIIEKKQPVAFWCNPISGHNTLYWYLQNLGQGPELLIRYENEEAVDDSQLPKDRFSAERLKGVDSTLKIQPAELGDSAVYLCASSLASGQSSGANVLTFGAGSRLTVL.

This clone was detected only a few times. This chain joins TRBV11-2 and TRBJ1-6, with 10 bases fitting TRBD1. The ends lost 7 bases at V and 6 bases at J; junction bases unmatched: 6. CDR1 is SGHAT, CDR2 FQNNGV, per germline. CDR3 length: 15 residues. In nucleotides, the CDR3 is TGTGCCAGCAACGAACGGGACAGGGGTAATTCACCCCTCCACTTT. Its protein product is CASNERDRGNSPLHF.

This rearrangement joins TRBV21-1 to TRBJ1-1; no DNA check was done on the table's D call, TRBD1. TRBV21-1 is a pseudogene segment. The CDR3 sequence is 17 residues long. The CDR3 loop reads CASSTPSTGEGETEAFF. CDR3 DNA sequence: TGTGCCAGCAGCACCCCTTCGACAGGGGAAGGGGAGACTGAAGCTTTCTTT.

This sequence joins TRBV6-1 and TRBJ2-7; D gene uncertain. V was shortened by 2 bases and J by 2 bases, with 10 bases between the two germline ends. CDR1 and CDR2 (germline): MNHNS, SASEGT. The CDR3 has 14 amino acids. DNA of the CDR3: TGTGCCAGCAGTGAAATGGTGAGGCCCTACGAGCAGTACTTC. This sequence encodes CASSEMVRPYEQYF.

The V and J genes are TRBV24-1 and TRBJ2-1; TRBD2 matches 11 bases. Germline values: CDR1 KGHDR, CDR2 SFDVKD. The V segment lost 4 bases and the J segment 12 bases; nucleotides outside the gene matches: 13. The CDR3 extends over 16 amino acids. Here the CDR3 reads CATSDPTSGVSEGQFF. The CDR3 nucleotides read TGTGCCACCAGTGACCCGACTAGCGGGGTTTCGGAGGGGCAGTTCTTC.

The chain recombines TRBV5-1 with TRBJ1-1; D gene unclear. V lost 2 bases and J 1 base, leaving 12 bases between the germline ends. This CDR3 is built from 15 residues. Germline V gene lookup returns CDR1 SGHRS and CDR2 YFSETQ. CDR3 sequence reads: CASSFGGIGNTEAFF. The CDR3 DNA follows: TGCGCCAGCAGCTTTGGAGGGATCGGGAACACTGAAGCTTTCTTT.

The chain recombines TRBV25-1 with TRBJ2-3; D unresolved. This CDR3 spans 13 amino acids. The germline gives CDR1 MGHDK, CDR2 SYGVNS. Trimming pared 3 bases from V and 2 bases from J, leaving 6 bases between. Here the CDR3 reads CASSDSNTDTQYF. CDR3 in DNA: TGTGCCAGCAGTGATTCCAACACAGATACGCAGTATTTT. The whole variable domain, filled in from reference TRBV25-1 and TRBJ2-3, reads EADIYQTPRYLVIGTGKKITLECSQTMGHDKMYWYQQDPGMELHLIHYSYGVNSTEKGDLSSESTVSRIRTEHFPLTLESARPSHTSQYLCASSDSNTDTQYFGPGTRLTVL.

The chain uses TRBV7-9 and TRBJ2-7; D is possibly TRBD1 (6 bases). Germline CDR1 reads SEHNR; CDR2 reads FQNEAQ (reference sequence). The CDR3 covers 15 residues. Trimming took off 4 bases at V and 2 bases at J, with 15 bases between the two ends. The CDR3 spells CASSYKTGSTYEQYF. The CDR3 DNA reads TGTGCCAGCAGCTACAAGACAGGATCGACCTACGAGCAGTACTTC.

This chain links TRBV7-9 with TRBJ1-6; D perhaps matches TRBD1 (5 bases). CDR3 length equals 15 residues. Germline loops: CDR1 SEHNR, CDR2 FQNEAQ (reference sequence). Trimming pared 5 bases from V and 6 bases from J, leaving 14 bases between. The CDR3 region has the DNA TGTGCCAGCAGCCTACAAGGGGATGGTAATTCACCCCTCCACTTT. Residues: CASSLQGDGNSPLHF.

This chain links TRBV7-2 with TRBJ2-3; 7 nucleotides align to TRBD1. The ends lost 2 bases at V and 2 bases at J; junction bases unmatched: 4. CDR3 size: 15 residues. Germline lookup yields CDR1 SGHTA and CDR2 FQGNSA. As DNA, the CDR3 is TGTGCCAGCAGCTTACTGGGACAGATCACAGATACGCAGTATTTT. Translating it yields CASSLLGQITDTQYF.

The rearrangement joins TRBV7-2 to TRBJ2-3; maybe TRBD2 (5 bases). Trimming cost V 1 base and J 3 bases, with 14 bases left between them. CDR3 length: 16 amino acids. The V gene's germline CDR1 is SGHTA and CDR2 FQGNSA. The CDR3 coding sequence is TGTGCCAGCAGCTTAGGACCTTCTACGGGAACAGATACGCAGTATTTT. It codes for CASSLGPSTGTDTQYF. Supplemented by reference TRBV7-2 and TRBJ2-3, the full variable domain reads GAGVSQSPSNKVTEKGKDVELRCDPISGHTALYWYRQSLGQGLEFLIYFQGNSAPDKSGLPSDRFSAERTGGSVSTLTIQRTQQEDSAVYLCASSLGPSTGTDTQYFGPGTRLTVL.

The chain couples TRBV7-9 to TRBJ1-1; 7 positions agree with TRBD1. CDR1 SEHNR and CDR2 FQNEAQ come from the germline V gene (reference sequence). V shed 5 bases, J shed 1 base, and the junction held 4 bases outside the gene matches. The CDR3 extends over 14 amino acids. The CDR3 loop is CASSLGTANTEAFF. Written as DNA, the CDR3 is TGTGCCAGCAGCCTAGGGACAGCGAACACTGAAGCTTTCTTT.

As DNA, the CDR3 is TGCGCCAGCAGGCTTGACAGCTTGAACACTGAAGCTTTCTTT. Translated, it gives CASRLDSLNTEAFF. The chain recombines TRBV5-1 with TRBJ1-1; the D gene is possibly TRBD1 (5 bases). CDR1 and CDR2 from the germline V gene are SGHRS and YFSETQ. There are 14 residues in the CDR3. The V end was cut by 5 bases, the J end by 0 bases, with 11 bases between.

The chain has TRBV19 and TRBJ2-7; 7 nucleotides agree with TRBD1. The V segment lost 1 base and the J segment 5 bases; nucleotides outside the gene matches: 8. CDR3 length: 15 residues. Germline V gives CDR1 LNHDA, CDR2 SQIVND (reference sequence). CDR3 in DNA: TGTGCCAGTAGTATAGCCGCTAAGGGGGCGAACGAGCAGTACTTC. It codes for CASSIAAKGANEQYF.